These 17 T cell receptor beta chains share one sample of origin, sequenced in a study of OX40 agonist ivuxolimab in advanced cancers. Method: immunoSEQ multiplex PCR; TCRdb's copy keeps in-frame clones and lacks some. The data contain 65,000 to 85,000 clones, roughly 90% of them singletons. This specimen was CD4+ or CD8+ T cells sorted from blood, taken in a trial of the OX40 agonist ivuxolimab. The receptors originated from an adult with an advanced solid tumor such as melanoma, head and neck, liver or kidney cancer.

The CDR3 bases are TGTGCCAGCAGTGAAACCCAGCGGGGCCGCACCGGGGAGCTGTTTTTT. Translating gives CASSETQRGRTGELFF. The chain uses TRBV6-1 and TRBJ2-2, with 7 bases matching TRBD2. This CDR3 comprises 16 residues. V shed 2 bases, J shed 4 bases, and the junction held 7 bases outside the gene matches. CDR1 MNHNS and CDR2 SASEGT come from the germline V gene.

This chain connects TRBV5-6 to TRBJ2-7; 9 nucleotides agree with TRBD1. The ends lost 4 bases at V and 7 bases at J; junction bases unmatched: 9. The CDR3 is made up of 14 amino acids. Germline V gives CDR1 SGHDT, CDR2 YYEEEE. For the CDR3, the DNA is TGTGCCAGCAGCCCCGGGACAGGGCCCTCGGAGCAGTACTTC. Translating it yields CASSPGTGPSEQYF.

V is TRBV10-1 and J is TRBJ2-3; weak D call: TRBD2 (5 bases). The CDR3 consists of 13 residues. Per germline, CDR1 WNHNN and CDR2 SYGVQD (reference sequence). V gave up 10 bases and J gave up 0 bases, with 11 bases separating them. The CDR3: CATRDPSTDTQYF. In DNA, the CDR3 is TGCGCCACCCGGGATCCTAGCACAGATACGCAGTATTTT.

V and J are TRBV5-1 and TRBJ2-7, with TRBD1 identical over 7 bases. V shed 5 bases and J 0 bases; nucleotides not matched to a gene: 5. The CDR3 is 14 amino acids. CDR1 and CDR2 from the germline V gene are SGHRS and YFSETQ. CDR3 nucleotides: TGCGCCAGCAGAGGGACAGCCAGCTCCTACGAGCAGTACTTC. As protein: CASRGTASSYEQYF.

The V call is TRBV10-2, the J call TRBJ1-5, with D maybe TRBD1 (6 bases). The CDR3 is made up of 14 amino acids. V dropped 6 bases and J dropped 6 bases, with 15 bases sitting between them. Germline V CDR1 and CDR2: WSHSY, SAAADI. The CDR3 nucleotides are TGCGCCAGCAGGGGGAACAGGGTAGGTCAGCCCCAGCATTTT. This translates into CASRGNRVGQPQHF.

The chain combines TRBV5-4 with TRBJ1-1; TRBD1 agrees at 7 bases. The trim removed 3 bases at V and 1 base at J, leaving 3 bases unmatched. This CDR3 is 14 amino acids long. Germline V gene lookup returns CDR1 SGHNT and CDR2 YYREEE (reference sequence). CDR3 amino acids: CASSSTGRNTEAFF. As DNA, the CDR3 is TGTGCCAGCAGCTCGACAGGGAGGAACACTGAAGCTTTCTTT. The full variable domain, with the rest looked up from reference TRBV5-4 and TRBJ1-1, is ETGVTQSPTHLIKTRGQQVTLRCSSQSGHNTVSWYQQALGQGPQFIFQYYREEENGRGNFPPRFSGLQFPNYSSELNVNALELDDSALYLCASSSTGRNTEAFFGQGTRLTVV.

This clone came up a few times. The chain uses TRBV14 and TRBJ1-1; 8 nucleotides line up with TRBD1. Trimming cost V 3 bases and J 2 bases; bases outside gene matches: 8. This CDR3 contains 16 residues. Germline V CDR1 and CDR2: SGHDN, FVKESK. The DNA for the CDR3 is TGTGCCAGCAGCCACCGAAGCGGACAGGGAAACACTGAAGCTTTCTTT. Its translation: CASSHRSGQGNTEAFF. The full variable domain, in which reference TRBV14 and TRBJ1-1 provide the parts outside the CDR3, is EAGVTQFPSHSVIEKGQTVTLRCDPISGHDNLYWYRRVMGKEIKFLLHFVKESKQDESGMPNNRFLAERTGGTYSTLKVQPAELEDSGVYFCASSHRSGQGNTEAFFGQGTRLTVV.

The rearrangement links TRBV13 to TRBJ2-2; TRBD2 matches 13 bases. J lost 5 bases, V lost 3 bases, and 9 bases had no gene match. This CDR3 has 18 amino acids. Looked up from germline, CDR1 is PRHDT and CDR2 is FYEKMQ (reference sequence). The CDR3 coding sequence is TGTGCCAGCAGCTTGCCCCCACTAGCGGGAGGGCGGACCGGGGAGCTGTTTTTT. Protein sequence: CASSLPPLAGGRTGELFF.

CDR3 DNA sequence: TGTGCCAGCAGCTTACCAGACAACGGTAACTATGGCTACACCTTC. It translates to CASSLPDNGNYGYTF. The V call is TRBV5-4, the J call TRBJ1-2; unclear D gene. This CDR3 has 15 amino acids. Trimming pared 2 bases from V and 1 base from J, leaving 12 bases between. Germline CDR1 and CDR2: SGHNT and YYREEE (reference sequence). Together with reference TRBV5-4 and TRBJ1-2, the CDR3 gives the full variable domain: ETGVTQSPTHLIKTRGQQVTLRCSSQSGHNTVSWYQQALGQGPQFIFQYYREEENGRGNFPPRFSGLQFPNYSSELNVNALELDDSALYLCASSLPDNGNYGYTFGSGTRLTVV.

V is TRBV7-9 and J is TRBJ2-7; TRBD2 agrees at 8 bases. The CDR3 is 14 amino acids. CDR1 and CDR2 (germline): SEHNR, FQNEAQ (reference sequence). V shed 4 bases, J shed 3 bases, and the junction held 5 bases outside the gene matches. CDR3 residues: CASSSSGGNYEQYF. In DNA, the CDR3 is TGTGCCAGCAGCTCGAGCGGGGGAAACTACGAGCAGTACTTC.

V gene TRBV25-1 combines with J gene TRBJ2-5; possibly TRBD2 for D (6 bases). Germline assignment: CDR1 MGHDK and CDR2 SYGVNS. Trimming pared 7 bases from V and 5 bases from J, leaving 11 bases between. There are 12 residues in the CDR3. This CDR3 reads CASTGGWETQYF. CDR3 in DNA: TGTGCCAGCACTGGGGGGTGGGAGACCCAGTACTTC. The entire variable domain, with the rest obtained from reference TRBV25-1 and TRBJ2-5, is as follows: EADIYQTPRYLVIGTGKKITLECSQTMGHDKMYWYQQDPGMELHLIHYSYGVNSTEKGDLSSESTVSRIRTEHFPLTLESARPSHTSQYLCASTGGWETQYFGPGTRLLVL.

V and J are TRBV5-1 and TRBJ2-3; no firm D call. Trimming took 0 bases from V and 1 from J, leaving 6 bases between them. Germline V gene lookup returns CDR1 SGHRS and CDR2 YFSETQ. The CDR3 totals 14 residues. CDR3 nucleotide sequence: TGCGCCAGCAGCTTGGGTACCCGCACAGATACGCAGTATTTT. The encoded protein is CASSLGTRTDTQYF.

This sequence joins TRBV6-5 and TRBJ1-3; no clear D gene. Trimming took 2 bases from V and 0 from J, leaving 8 bases between them. The CDR3 totals 15 residues. The germline V gene encodes CDR1 MNHEY and CDR2 SVGAGI. CDR3 amino acids: CASSYGSHSGNTIYF. CDR3 in DNA: TGTGCCAGCAGTTACGGGTCTCACTCTGGAAACACCATATATTTT.

This chain connects TRBV30 to TRBJ2-3, with a tentative D call TRBD2 (5 bases). V lost 8 bases and J lost 2, with 14 bases in between. There are 13 residues in the CDR3. The germline V gene encodes CDR1 GTSNPN and CDR2 SVGIG (reference sequence). Here the CDR3 reads CATTSGFTDTQYF. In DNA, the CDR3 is TGTGCCACCACCTCGGGGTTCACAGATACGCAGTATTTT.

The rearrangement links TRBV29-1 to TRBJ2-7; D not resolved. Trimming left V 0 bases short and J 6 bases short, with 12 bases between. The length of the CDR3 is 13 residues. Germline V gene lookup returns CDR1 SQVTM and CDR2 ANQGSEA. In DNA, the CDR3 is TGCAGCGTTGAAGAACAGTTTGGAGCCGAGCAGTACTTC. Translation: CSVEEQFGAEQYF.

The gene calls are TRBV27 and TRBJ2-2; TRBD2 matches 10 bases. V shed 3 bases and J 4 bases; nucleotides not matched to a gene: 5. Germline V lookup: CDR1 MNHEY, CDR2 SMNVEV (reference sequence). This CDR3 is 16 amino acids long. The DNA of the CDR3 is TGTGCCAGCAGTTTCGGGACTAGCGCCCGCACCGGGGAGCTGTTTTTT. Protein product: CASSFGTSARTGELFF.

The rearrangement links TRBV7-6 to TRBJ2-3; 11 bases align to TRBD2. There are 17 residues in the CDR3. Germline values: CDR1 SGHVS, CDR2 FNYEAQ. The V segment lost 4 bases and the J segment 4 bases; nucleotides outside the gene matches: 10. CDR3 sequence (DNA): TGTGCCAGCAGCTCCTATTCTAGCGGGAGGAACGCAGATACGCAGTATTTT. It codes for CASSSYSSGRNADTQYF.